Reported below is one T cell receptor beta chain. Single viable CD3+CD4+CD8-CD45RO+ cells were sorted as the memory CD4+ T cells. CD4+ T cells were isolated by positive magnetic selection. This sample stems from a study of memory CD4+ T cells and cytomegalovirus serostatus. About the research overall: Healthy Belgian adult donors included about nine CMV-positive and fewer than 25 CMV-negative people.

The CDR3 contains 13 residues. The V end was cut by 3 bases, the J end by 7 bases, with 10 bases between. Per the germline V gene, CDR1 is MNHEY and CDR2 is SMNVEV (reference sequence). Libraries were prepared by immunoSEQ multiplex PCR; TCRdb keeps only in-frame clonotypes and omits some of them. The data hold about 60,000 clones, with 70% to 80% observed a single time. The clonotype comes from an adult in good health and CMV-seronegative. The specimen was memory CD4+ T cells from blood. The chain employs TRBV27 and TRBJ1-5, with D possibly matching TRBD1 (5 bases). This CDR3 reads CASSLFDRQPQHF. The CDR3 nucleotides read TGTGCCAGCAGTTTGTTCGACAGACAGCCCCAGCATTTT.